This TCR beta chain comes out of a study of a mutant IDH1 vaccine in newly diagnosed glioma. Study-wide background: Sex distribution of treated patients was roughly 62% male and 37.5% female; mean age was about 41 years. Before enrollment, the patients had been treated with radiotherapy alone, temozolomide alone, or both together. Most of them had received both.

Regarding time point: baseline, week 1 (first vaccination visit). Treatment described: pre-vaccination baseline after standard-of-care therapy. About this clone: Antigen specificity is unknown.

Repertoires were generated with immunoSEQ multiplex PCR, while TCRdb's copy carries only in-frame clones and drops some. The table lists nearly 70,000 clones, 79% of them singletons, with around 8.5% in the top ten. The CDR3 totals 11 residues. V shed 6 bases and J shed 6 bases, with 12 bases lying between them. Germline-derived CDR1 and CDR2 are SQVTM and ANQGSEA. Overall study results and limits: There were vaccine-induced immune responses in roughly 95% of the patients.

The chain couples TRBV29-1 to TRBJ2-7; TRBD2 is a possible D gene (5 bases). The TCR comes from a man aged 45 to 65 with glioma. Specimen: PBMCs, collected from a glioma patient treated with radiotherapy, temozolomide or both. DNA for the CDR3: TGCAGCGTGGTAGGTACTAGCGAGCAGTACTTC. Translating it yields CSVVGTSEQYF.